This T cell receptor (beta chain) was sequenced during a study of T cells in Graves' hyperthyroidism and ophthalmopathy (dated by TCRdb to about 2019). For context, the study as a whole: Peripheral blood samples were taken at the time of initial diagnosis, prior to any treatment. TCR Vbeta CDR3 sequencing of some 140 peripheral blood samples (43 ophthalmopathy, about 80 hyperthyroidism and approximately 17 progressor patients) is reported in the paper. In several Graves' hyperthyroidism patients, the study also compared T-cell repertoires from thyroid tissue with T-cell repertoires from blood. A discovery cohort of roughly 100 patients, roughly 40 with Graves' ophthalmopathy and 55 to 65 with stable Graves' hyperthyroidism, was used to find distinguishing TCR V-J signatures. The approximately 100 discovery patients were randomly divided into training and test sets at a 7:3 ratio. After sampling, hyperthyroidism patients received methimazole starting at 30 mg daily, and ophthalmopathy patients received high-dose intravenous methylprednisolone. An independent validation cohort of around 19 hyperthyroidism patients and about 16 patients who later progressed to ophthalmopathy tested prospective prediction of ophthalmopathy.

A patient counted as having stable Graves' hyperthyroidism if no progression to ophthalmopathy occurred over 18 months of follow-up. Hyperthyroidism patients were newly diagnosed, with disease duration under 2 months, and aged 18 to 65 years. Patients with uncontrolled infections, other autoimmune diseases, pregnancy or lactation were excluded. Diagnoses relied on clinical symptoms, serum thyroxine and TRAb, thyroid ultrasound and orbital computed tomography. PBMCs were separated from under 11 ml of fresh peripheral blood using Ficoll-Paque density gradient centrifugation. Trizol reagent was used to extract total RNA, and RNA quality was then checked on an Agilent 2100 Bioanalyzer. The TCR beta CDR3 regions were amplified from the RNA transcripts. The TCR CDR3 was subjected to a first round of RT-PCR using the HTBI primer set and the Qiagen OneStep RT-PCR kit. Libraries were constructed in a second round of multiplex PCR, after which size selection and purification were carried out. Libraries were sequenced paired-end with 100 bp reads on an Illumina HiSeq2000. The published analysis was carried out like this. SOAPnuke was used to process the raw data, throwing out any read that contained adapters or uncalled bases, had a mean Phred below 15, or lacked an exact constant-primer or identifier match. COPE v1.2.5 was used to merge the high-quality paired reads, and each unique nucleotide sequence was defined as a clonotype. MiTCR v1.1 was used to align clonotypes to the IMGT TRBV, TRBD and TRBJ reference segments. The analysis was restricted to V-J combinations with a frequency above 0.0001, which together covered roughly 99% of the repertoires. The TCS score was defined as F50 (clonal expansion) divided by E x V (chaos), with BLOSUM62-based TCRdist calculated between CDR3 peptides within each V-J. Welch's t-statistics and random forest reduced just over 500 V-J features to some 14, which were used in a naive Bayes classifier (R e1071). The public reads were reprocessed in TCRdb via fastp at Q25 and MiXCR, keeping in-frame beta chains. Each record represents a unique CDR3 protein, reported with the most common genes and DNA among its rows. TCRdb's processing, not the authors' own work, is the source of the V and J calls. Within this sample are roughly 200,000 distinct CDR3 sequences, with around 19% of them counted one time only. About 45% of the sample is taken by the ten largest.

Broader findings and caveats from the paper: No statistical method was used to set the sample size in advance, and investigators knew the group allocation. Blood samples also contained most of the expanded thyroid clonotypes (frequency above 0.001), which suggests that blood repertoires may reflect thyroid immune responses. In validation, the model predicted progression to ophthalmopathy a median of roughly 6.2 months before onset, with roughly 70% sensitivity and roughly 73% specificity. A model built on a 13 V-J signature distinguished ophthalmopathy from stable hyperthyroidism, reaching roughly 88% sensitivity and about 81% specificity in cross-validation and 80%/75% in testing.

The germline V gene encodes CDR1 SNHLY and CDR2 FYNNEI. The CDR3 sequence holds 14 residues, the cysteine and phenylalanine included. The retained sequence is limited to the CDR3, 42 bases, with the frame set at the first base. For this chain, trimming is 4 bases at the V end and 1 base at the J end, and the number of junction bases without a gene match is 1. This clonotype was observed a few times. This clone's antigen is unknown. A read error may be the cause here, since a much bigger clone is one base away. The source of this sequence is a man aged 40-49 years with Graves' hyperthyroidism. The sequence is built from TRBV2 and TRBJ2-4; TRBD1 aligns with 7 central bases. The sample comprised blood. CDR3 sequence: CASSGGGAKNIQYF. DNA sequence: TGTGCCAGCAGTGGAGGGGGCGCCAAAAACATTCAGTACTTC.